This T cell receptor (beta chain) was profiled in a study of sequential checkpoint blockade in melanoma. Sequencing used immunoSEQ multiplex PCR; TCRdb keeps in-frame clones, though not all of them. The sample carries more than 10,000 clones, less than 75% recorded once. This CDR3 spans 15 amino acids. Germline lookup yields CDR1 MGHRA and CDR2 YSYEKL. The sample's treatment: randomized to nivolumab then ipilimumab (arm A) or the reverse (arm B). Live CD3+CD8+ CD19− CD56− cells were sorted from PBMCs. V and J are TRBV4-1 and TRBJ2-5; 10 positions match TRBD1. Judging by the DNA end, TRBJ2-7 fits better; the J call may be wrong. The sample consisted of CD8+ T cells sorted from blood (inferred from file names), taken from a patient given nivolumab and ipilimumab in sequence. The TCR sequence derives from a human donor with melanoma. The CDR3 DNA sequence: TGCGCCAGCAGCCACGGGACAGGGGAACGTGTCGAGCAGTACTTC. It specifies CASSHGTGERVEQYF.